Sequencing of this T cell receptor (beta chain) was carried out in a study of T cell responses to AZD1222 COVID-19 vaccine (dated by TCRdb to about 2021). With respect to the entire study: AZD1222 recipients given second doses at about 4 weeks or at about 12 weeks were pooled, since spike-specific TCR depth and breadth were not found to differ between the two schedules. A total of 233 trial participants underwent TCR sequencing, of whom about 200 had received two doses of AZD1222 and around 25 had received two doses of the MenACWY control vaccine. Trial participants were enrolled by age into subgroups of 18-55, 56-69 and 70-plus years, and around 150, 28 and 57 TCR-sequenced participants, respectively, were included in these subgroups.

Summary of the overall study and its limitations: Reportedly, almost half of the unique spike-specific TCRs recognized epitopes lying outside the regions that are mutated in the B.1.351 and B.1.1.7 variants. Participants were mostly white British, with more females than males. The authors suggested clonal diversity may have been underestimated. Because no samples from the day 14 peak response were available, repertoires could be characterized only after the peak T cell response. The 56-69-year group was small, and its depth increase did not reach significance, likely because of low power. Only a handful of AZD1222 recipients were SARS-CoV-2 seropositive at baseline, limiting conclusions about previously exposed vaccinees. Vaccine-associated CD4 TCRs spanned the whole spike protein, with dominant responses in regions 160-218 and 743-854. After two AZD1222 doses, both the breadth and the depth of spike-specific TCRs were significantly higher than at day 0 and than in MenACWY recipients.

The time point label corresponds to: baseline before first vaccination. Vaccinee samples came from UK trials COV001 and COV002, including a single-blind randomized controlled phase 2/3 trial of AZD1222 (ChAdOx1 nCoV-19) in healthy adults. For TCRbeta chain sequencing, PBMC samples from trial participants were taken at day 0 and at day 28 after the second dose. The CDR3 regions of human TCRbeta chains were subjected to immunosequencing. The authors' pipeline ran thus. TCRs in the repertoires were compared against a reference library of SARS-CoV-2-specific TCRs that had been generated with the MIRA antigen-specificity platform. Breadth meant the fraction of unique TCRs that were SARS-CoV-2-associated, whereas depth meant the fraction of total T cells that were SARS-CoV-2-associated. Each spike-specific TCR was assigned to its reactive spike region and to a CD4 or CD8 class using the MIRA data. Log10-transformed breadth and depth values were compared by one-way ANOVA with Sidak's multiple comparisons tests. TCRdb holds this immuneACCESS table with in-frame rearrangements only. Some clones are missing; in checked studies, unresolved V genes explain under half, and the rest has no known cause. That table gives V, J and clone size, and the DNA gave D and trimming. This sample comprises approximately 180,000 clones, 85% to 95% of them detected only once. The ten largest clones capture about 10% of the sample.

Taken from the germline V gene (reference sequence), the CDR1 and CDR2 loops are LNHDA and SQIVND. The CDR3 runs 14 amino acids, cysteine and phenylalanine included. Only the CDR3 portion is preserved as DNA: 42 bases, with reading frame beginning at the first base. The trim is 2 bases for V and 5 bases for J, with a gap of 12 bases between the germline ends. Comment on this clone: Its antigen is currently not known. No base quality values were provided; no much bigger clone lies one nucleotide off.

Material: peripheral blood, obtained on day 0 of AZD1222 vaccination. The rearranged chain carries TRBV19 and TRBJ2-5; the D gene assignment is ambiguous. The source is an adult in good health. The DNA sequence follows: TGTGCCAGTAGTATATTTTGGGGTGGGGAGACCCAGTACTTC. This gives the protein CASSIFWGGETQYF.